The 18 T cell receptor beta chains given below trace back to one sample, sequenced in a study of T cell changes during pregnancy in multiple sclerosis (dated 2019 in TCRdb). Library generation was performed with the immunoSEQ multiplex PCR assay. TCRdb re-hosts the immuneACCESS table, in-frame sequences only. Its copies lack some clones; in the studies checked, an unresolved V gene accounts for under half of them, and the cause for the rest is not known. Present in this sample are tens of thousands of clones, roughly 91% of which were seen just once. The ten largest clonotypes hold roughly 0.6% of the sample. Here the sequenced sample was CD4+ T cells from peripheral blood mononuclear cells, taken in the third trimester of pregnancy. The receptors here all came from a female donor with multiple sclerosis, enrolled in a pregnancy study.

The V call is TRBV7-9, the J call TRBJ1-4; D is possibly TRBD1 (5 bases). V was trimmed by 3 bases and J by 5 bases, leaving 13 bases between them. CDR1 is SEHNR, CDR2 FQNEAQ, per germline (reference sequence). The CDR3 has 15 residues. The CDR3 nucleotides read TGTGCCAGCAGCTTTCTGGCGGGGCTAAATGAAAAACTGTTTTTT. It yields the protein CASSFLAGLNEKLFF.

Here the CDR3 DNA reads TGTGCCAGCAGCCCGCAGGGACTCCCGGGCTACACCTTC. It yields the protein CASSPQGLPGYTF. The J gene is TRBJ1-2, the V gene TRBV5-5; perhaps TRBD1 as D (5 bases). This CDR3 contains 13 residues. Per germline, CDR1 SGHKS and CDR2 YYEKEE (reference sequence). V lost 4 bases, J lost 8 bases, and 15 bases lay in between.

DNA for the CDR3: TGTGCCAGCAGCCCGGCGGGAGGGCCGCGTATGGCCGGGGAGCTGTTTTTT. It is translated as CASSPAGGPRMAGELFF. The V and J genes are TRBV5-4 and TRBJ2-2; 9 bases agree with TRBD2. Germline lookup yields CDR1 SGHNT and CDR2 YYREEE (reference sequence). The CDR3 loop spans 17 amino acids. Trimming removed 4 bases from V and 6 bases from J; junction bases left unmatched: 13.

This chain links TRBV7-9 with TRBJ2-1; a possible D gene is TRBD2 (6 bases). Germline lookup yields CDR1 SEHNR and CDR2 FQNEAQ (reference sequence). V was pared by 0 bases and J by 0 bases, with 12 bases between. CDR3 size: 17 residues. CDR3 region: CASSLAPAGSSYNEQFF. The DNA of the CDR3 is TGTGCCAGCAGCTTAGCTCCGGCGGGGAGCTCCTACAATGAGCAGTTCTTC.

CDR3 bases: TGCGCCAGCAGCTTGGGACGCGGGACAGGGATTTCCGAGCAGTACTTC. Translated, it gives CASSLGRGTGISEQYF. This sequence joins TRBV5-1 and TRBJ2-7; TRBD1 aligns across 9 bases. Germline CDR1 SGHRS, CDR2 YFSETQ. The CDR3 sequence is 16 residues long. The junction had 10 bases not matched to a gene; V was cut back by 0 bases and J by 6 bases.

The chain recombines TRBV6-5 with TRBJ2-7; TRBD1 matches 10 bases. The CDR3 extends over 16 amino acids. Per germline, CDR1 MNHEY and CDR2 SVGAGI. With V trimmed by 0 bases and J by 2 bases, 4 bases remained unmatched. The CDR3 here is CASSYSKGTGAYEQYF. As DNA, the CDR3 is TGTGCCAGCAGTTACTCGAAGGGGACAGGGGCCTACGAGCAGTACTTC.

This rearrangement joins TRBV7-3 to TRBJ2-5, with TRBD1 matching 8 bases. Looked up from germline, CDR1 is SGHTA and CDR2 is FQGTGA. V trimming: 4 bases; J trimming: 1 base; junction bases outside the gene matches: 2. The CDR3 spans 14 residues. The CDR3 DNA sequence: TGTGCCAGCAGCTATGGACAGGGCCAAGAGACCCAGTACTTC. Its protein product is CASSYGQGQETQYF.

This chain uses TRBV19 with TRBJ2-7; 10 bases align to TRBD1. V shed 7 bases and J 5 bases; nucleotides not matched to a gene: 14. Germline V gene lookup returns CDR1 LNHDA and CDR2 SQIVND (reference sequence). There are 16 residues in the CDR3. CDR3 coding DNA: TGTGCCAGTATTTATAGTCGTAGACAGGGGGCGAACGAGCAGTACTTC. This encodes CASIYSRRQGANEQYF.

This chain links TRBV13 with TRBJ2-5; weak D call: TRBD1 (5 bases). V shed 3 bases and J shed 1 base, with 6 bases lying between them. From germline, CDR1 is PRHDT and CDR2 FYEKMQ (reference sequence). The CDR3 covers 13 residues. The CDR3 protein is CASSFDSQETQYF. The DNA for the CDR3 is TGTGCCAGCAGCTTCGACAGCCAAGAGACCCAGTACTTC.

This sequence joins TRBV7-2 and TRBJ1-2, with D uncertain. V lost 1 base, J lost 5 bases, and 5 bases lay in between. The CDR3 totals 12 residues. From germline, CDR1 is SGHTA and CDR2 FQGNSA. In DNA, the CDR3 is TGTGCCAGCAGCTTAGTCCGGTATGGCTACACCTTC. Translation gives CASSLVRYGYTF.

This sequence joins TRBV7-2 and TRBJ1-2; D not resolved. The CDR3 contains 16 residues. The germline gives CDR1 SGHTA, CDR2 FQGNSA. The germline V and J ends were trimmed by 2 bases and 4 bases, with 17 bases remaining between them. CDR3 coding DNA: TGTGCCAGCAGCTTAACTATGCGCGCGGGTGGCTATGGCTACACCTTC. Residues: CASSLTMRAGGYGYTF.

J is TRBJ1-4 and V is TRBV9, with TRBD1 matching over 7 bases. In germline, CDR1 is SGDLS, CDR2 YYNGEE. The CDR3 has 15 amino acids. The J segment lost 5 bases and the V segment lost 0 bases, leaving 4 bases of the junction unmatched. In DNA form, the CDR3 reads TGTGCCAGCAGCGTAGGCCAGGGGGGCAATGAAAAACTGTTTTTT. This encodes CASSVGQGGNEKLFF.

The genes are TRBV27 and TRBJ1-6; D perhaps matches TRBD1 (6 bases). V lost 4 bases and J 8 bases, leaving 15 bases between the germline ends. Germline CDR1 reads MNHEY; CDR2 reads SMNVEV (reference sequence). The CDR3 is made up of 15 amino acids. CDR3 nucleotide sequence: TGTGCCAGCAGTTCTAACAGGGTTTATCATTCACCCCTCCACTTT. It yields the protein CASSSNRVYHSPLHF.

The chain recombines TRBV5-4 with TRBJ2-2; maybe TRBD2 (6 bases). This CDR3 contains 14 residues. Germline-derived CDR1 and CDR2 are SGHNT and YYREEE (reference sequence). Trimming pared 5 bases from V and 1 base from J, leaving 9 bases between. CDR3 sequence (DNA): TGTGCCAGCAGTAGGGAGGAGAACACCGGGGAGCTGTTTTTT. It specifies CASSREENTGELFF.

V and J are TRBV11-3 and TRBJ1-4; D gene uncertain. The V gene lost 2 bases and the J gene lost 5 bases, with 12 bases spanning the gap. Germline V lookup: CDR1 SGHNT, CDR2 YENEEA. This CDR3 region has 15 residues. This CDR3 reads CASSLLSQLNEKLFF. The CDR3 bases are TGTGCCAGCAGCTTATTGTCACAGTTAAATGAAAAACTGTTTTTT.

The chain links TRBV25-1 to TRBJ2-5; D is undetermined. The length of the CDR3 is 15 residues. The germline V and J ends were trimmed by 2 bases and 2 bases, with 12 bases remaining between them. Germline CDR1 and CDR2: MGHDK and SYGVNS. The DNA of the CDR3 is TGTGCCAGCAGTGAAATGTTTGGCCAGCAAGAGACCCAGTACTTC. It encodes CASSEMFGQQETQYF.

This chain connects TRBV5-4 to TRBJ2-1; 9 bases match TRBD1. The length of the CDR3 is 15 residues. Losses at the gene ends were 4 bases for V and 6 bases for J; bases not matched to a gene: 8. The germline CDR1 and CDR2 sequences are SGHNT and YYREEE (reference sequence). Here the CDR3 DNA reads TGTGCCAGCAGCGGACAGGGGCTTGTCGGCAATGAGCAGTTCTTC. This sequence encodes CASSGQGLVGNEQFF.

The chain is built from TRBV27 and TRBJ2-7, with 8 nucleotides matching TRBD1. The germline V gene has CDR1 MNHEY and CDR2 SMNVEV (reference sequence). The CDR3 runs 15 residues. J was trimmed by 5 bases and V by 6 bases; bases with no gene match: 12. The CDR3 reads CASSLNRGSMNEQYF. CDR3 in DNA: TGTGCCAGCAGCTTGAACAGGGGGTCAATGAACGAGCAGTACTTC.